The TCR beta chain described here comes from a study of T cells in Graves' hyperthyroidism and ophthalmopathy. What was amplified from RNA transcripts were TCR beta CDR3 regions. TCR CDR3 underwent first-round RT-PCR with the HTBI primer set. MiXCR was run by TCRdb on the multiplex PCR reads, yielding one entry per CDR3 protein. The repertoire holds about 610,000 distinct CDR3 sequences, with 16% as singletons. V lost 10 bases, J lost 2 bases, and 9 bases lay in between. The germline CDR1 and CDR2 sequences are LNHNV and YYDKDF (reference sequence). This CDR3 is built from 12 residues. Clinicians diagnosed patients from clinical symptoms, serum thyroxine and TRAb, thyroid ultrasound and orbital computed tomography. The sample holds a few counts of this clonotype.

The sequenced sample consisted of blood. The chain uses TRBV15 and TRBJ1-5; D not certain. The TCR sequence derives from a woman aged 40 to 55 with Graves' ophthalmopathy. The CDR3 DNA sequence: TGTGCCATTCGGTGGGGCAATCAGCCCCAGCATTTT. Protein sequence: CAIRWGNQPQHF. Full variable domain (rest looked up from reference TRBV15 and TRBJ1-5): DAMVIQNPRYQVTQFGKPVTLSCSQTLNHNVMYWYQQKSSQAPKLLFHYYDKDFNNEADTPDNFQSRRPNTSFCFLDIRSPGLGDTAMYLCAIRWGNQPQHFGDGTRLSIL.